The 31 T cell receptor beta chains below all came from one sample that was sequenced in a study of blood T cell repertoires in COVID-19. Measured with immunoSEQ multiplex PCR; TCRdb has only the in-frame clones, and not every one. The sample includes around 42,000 clones, about 85% seen only once; the top ten take 9% to 15%. The sequenced material came from peripheral blood. Receptors originate from a human donor in a cohort sampled during active COVID-19.

CDR3 residues: CASSYSGGARNEQFF. The CDR3 nucleotides are TGTGCCAGCAGTTATAGCGGGGGGGCCCGCAATGAGCAGTTCTTC. This chain uses TRBV2 with TRBJ2-1; 11 bases agree with TRBD2. Germline V gene lookup returns CDR1 SNHLY and CDR2 FYNNEI. The CDR3 has 15 amino acids. V trimming: 5 bases; J trimming: 6 bases; junction bases outside the gene matches: 6.

The chain couples TRBV7-8 to TRBJ1-6, with a weak D call TRBD1 (5 bases). In germline, CDR1 is SGHVS, CDR2 FQNEAQ. The CDR3 has 13 residues. The V end lost 5 bases, the J end lost 13 bases, and 15 bases lay between the germline ends. The CDR3 protein is CASSRDGRSPLHF. Here the CDR3 DNA reads TGTGCCAGCAGCCGGGACGGGAGGAGCCCCCTCCACTTT.

This clone came up once. The genes are TRBV18 and TRBJ1-1; no definite D call. The length of the CDR3 is 15 residues. Germline V lookup: CDR1 KGHSH, CDR2 LQKENI. V was trimmed by 0 bases and J by 1 base, leaving 9 bases between them. The CDR3 sequence: CASSPPRVGNTEAFF. CDR3 nucleotide sequence: TGTGCCAGCTCACCACCGAGGGTTGGGAACACTGAAGCTTTCTTT.

This sequence joins TRBV20-1 and TRBJ2-3, with D maybe TRBD2 (5 bases). This CDR3 has 11 residues. Trimming removed 3 bases at V and 9 bases at J, with 10 bases between. CDR1 and CDR2 from the germline V gene are DFQATT and SNEGSKA (reference sequence). The CDR3 is CSASYGITQYF. CDR3 nucleotide sequence: TGCAGTGCTAGCTACGGGATCACGCAGTATTTT.

The chain has TRBV3-1 (or the pseudogene TRBV3-2) and TRBJ2-3, with D unclear. CDR1 LGHDT and CDR2 YNNKEL come from the germline V gene (reference sequence). V lost 0 bases to trimming and J lost 3 bases, with 4 bases between them. This CDR3 comprises 13 residues. The CDR3 sequence: CASSQDLTDTQYF. CDR3 nucleotides: TGTGCCAGCAGCCAAGATTTAACAGATACGCAGTATTTT.

This chain joins TRBV5-1 and TRBJ2-1; TRBD1 matches 9 bases. The CDR3 consists of 16 residues. CDR1 and CDR2 (germline): SGHRS, YFSETQ. Trimming took 4 bases from V and 3 from J; bases not matched to a gene: 8. The CDR3 is CASSPGQGRNYNEQFF. CDR3 DNA sequence: TGCGCCAGCAGCCCCGGACAGGGGAGAAACTACAATGAGCAGTTCTTC.

V and J are TRBV5-1 and TRBJ2-3; 7 bases map to TRBD2. Losses at the gene ends were 4 bases for V and 2 bases for J; bases not matched to a gene: 7. Germline V gene sequence: CDR1 SGHRS, CDR2 YFSETQ. The CDR3 covers 15 residues. The CDR3 sequence: CASSIGGLHTDTQYF. Here the CDR3 DNA reads TGCGCCAGCAGCATTGGGGGACTACACACAGATACGCAGTATTTT.

This clone was seen a handful of times. This chain connects TRBV7-9 to TRBJ1-2; TRBD1 aligns across 9 bases. The CDR3 is 13 amino acids. The germline CDR1 and CDR2 sequences are SEHNR and FQNEAQ (reference sequence). After removal of 8 bases from V and 5 bases from J, the junction contained 6 bases not matched to a gene. CDR3 nucleotide sequence: TGTGCCAGCGTGGGACAGGGAGGGTATGGCTACACCTTC. Translation: CASVGQGGYGYTF.

The chain employs TRBV6-5 and TRBJ1-2; the D is unclear. The CDR3 totals 13 residues. Germline-derived CDR1 and CDR2 are MNHEY and SVGAGI. V was cut by 5 bases and J by 8 bases, with 15 bases left in between. CDR3 nucleotides: TGTGCCAGCAGTACCGCACCAGGCTCGGGCTACACCTTC. It codes for CASSTAPGSGYTF.

This rearrangement joins TRBV7-3 to TRBJ2-1; D gene unclear. Germline V gene sequence: CDR1 SGHTA, CDR2 FQGTGA. V was trimmed by 0 bases and J by 4 bases, leaving 10 bases between them. The CDR3 sequence is 15 residues long. Here the CDR3 DNA reads TGTGCCAGCAGCTTAACGTCTTCAGGATACAATGAGCAGTTCTTC. Translation gives CASSLTSSGYNEQFF.

The chain has TRBV7-2 and TRBJ1-6, with D hard to call. This CDR3 region has 16 residues. V lost 4 bases, J lost 9 bases, and 19 bases lay in between. Germline-derived CDR1 and CDR2 are SGHTA and FQGNSA. CDR3 nucleotides: TGTGCCAGCAGCTCGAACCCCCCGGGTCCCACTTCACCCCTCCACTTT. Its protein product is CASSSNPPGPTSPLHF.

This chain links TRBV27 with TRBJ2-1, with 7 positions matching TRBD2. The CDR3 contains 17 residues. The junction had 13 bases not matched to a gene; V was cut back by 6 bases and J by 2 bases. In germline, CDR1 is MNHEY, CDR2 SMNVEV (reference sequence). This CDR3 is CASSGNLAGTTYNEQFF. The CDR3 DNA is TGTGCCAGCAGCGGAAATTTAGCGGGCACCACCTACAATGAGCAGTTCTTC.

This clone occurred once. The chain employs TRBV4-1 and TRBJ2-7, with 8 positions matching TRBD1. V trimming: 0 bases; J trimming: 5 bases; junction bases outside the gene matches: 9. CDR1 is MGHRA, CDR2 YSYEKL, per germline. The CDR3 loop spans 16 amino acids. CDR3 sequence (DNA): TGCGCCAGCAGCCAAGATTACATGGACAGGGACCACGAGCAGTACTTC. It encodes CASSQDYMDRDHEQYF.

The chain joins TRBV7-9 to TRBJ2-1; TRBD2 matches 7 bases. The V segment lost 2 bases and the J segment 8 bases; nucleotides outside the gene matches: 12. The CDR3 has 16 residues. CDR1 and CDR2 (germline): SEHNR, FQNEAQ (reference sequence). The CDR3 is CASSLFGGSKMDEQFF. The CDR3 DNA is TGTGCCAGCAGCTTATTCGGCGGGAGTAAGATGGATGAGCAGTTCTTC.

The rearrangement links TRBV9 to TRBJ2-1; 8 nucleotides align to TRBD2. This CDR3 is 15 amino acids long. V was clipped by 2 bases and J by 7 bases; unmatched bases: 8. Germline V gene data show CDR1 as SGDLS and CDR2 as YYNGEE. CDR3 sequence: CASSVYGGAGNEQFF. CDR3 coding DNA: TGTGCCAGCAGCGTCTACGGGGGGGCGGGTAATGAGCAGTTCTTC.

This sequence joins TRBV14 and TRBJ1-1; D possibly corresponds to TRBD1 (5 bases). V was trimmed by 0 bases and J by 9 bases, leaving 14 bases between them. The CDR3 totals 14 residues. Germline V lookup: CDR1 SGHDN, CDR2 FVKESK. The CDR3 loop is CASSQEGWQGKAFF. In DNA form, the CDR3 reads TGTGCCAGCAGCCAAGAAGGGTGGCAGGGTAAAGCTTTCTTT.

This chain links TRBV28 with TRBJ2-3, with no clear D. The CDR3 covers 13 residues. Germline V gene data show CDR1 as MDHEN and CDR2 as SYDVKM. V shed 6 bases and J shed 0 bases, with 7 bases lying between them. Here the CDR3 DNA reads TGTGCCAGCAGCCTCTACAGCACAGATACGCAGTATTTT. Its protein product is CASSLYSTDTQYF. The full variable domain, completed using reference TRBV28 and TRBJ2-3, is DVKVTQSSRYLVKRTGEKVFLECVQDMDHENMFWYRQDPGLGLRLIYFSYDVKMKEKGDIPEGYSVSREKKERFSLILESASTNQTSMYLCASSLYSTDTQYFGPGTRLTVL.

The V and J genes are TRBV10-3 and TRBJ1-4; 8 positions agree with TRBD1. Germline V lookup: CDR1 ENHRY, CDR2 SYGVKD. With V trimmed by 0 bases and J by 7 bases, 13 bases remained unmatched. This CDR3 is 18 amino acids long. The CDR3 loop reads CAISESPLTGTGAEKLFF. Here the CDR3 DNA reads TGTGCCATCAGTGAGTCTCCTCTAACCGGGACAGGAGCTGAAAAACTGTTTTTT.

The chain carries TRBV3-1 (or the pseudogene TRBV3-2) and TRBJ1-5; TRBD1 might be the D (5 bases). Trimming removed 1 base from V and 1 base from J, with 5 bases in between. CDR3 size: 14 residues. CDR1 and CDR2 from the germline V gene are LGHDT and YNNKEL (reference sequence). CDR3 residues: CASSQAGSNQPQHF. In DNA form, the CDR3 reads TGTGCCAGCAGCCAAGCAGGGAGCAATCAGCCCCAGCATTTT.

The rearrangement joins TRBV5-6 to TRBJ2-3; the match to TRBD1 covers 7 bases. V shed 2 bases, J shed 0 bases, and the junction held 12 bases outside the gene matches. The CDR3 contains 18 residues. Germline lookup yields CDR1 SGHDT and CDR2 YYEEEE. The CDR3 nucleotides read TGTGCCAGCAGCTTCACCCAGGGGGTTCGACCTAGCACAGATACGCAGTATTTT. Residues: CASSFTQGVRPSTDTQYF.

This chain uses TRBV24-1 with TRBJ2-5; 10 bases agree with TRBD1. With 4 bases clipped from V and 4 bases from J, the junction kept 11 bases outside the gene matches. This CDR3 has 17 amino acids. Germline CDR1 KGHDR, CDR2 SFDVKD. The CDR3 is CATSDTVGTGDRETQYF. The CDR3 coding sequence is TGTGCCACCAGTGACACAGTAGGGACAGGGGACCGAGAGACCCAGTACTTC.

This clone was counted a few times. This chain links TRBV11-3 with TRBJ2-2; 9 nucleotides agree with TRBD1. V lost 5 bases to trimming and J lost 7 bases; unmatched junction nucleotides: 8. Germline loops: CDR1 SGHNT, CDR2 YENEEA. The CDR3 loop spans 15 amino acids. CDR3 in DNA: TGTGCCAGCAGCAAGGCCGGGACAGGGATCGGGGAGCTGTTTTTT. It codes for CASSKAGTGIGELFF.

The rearrangement uses TRBV5-1 and TRBJ2-3; D remains unclear. This CDR3 spans 14 amino acids. The germline V gene has CDR1 SGHRS and CDR2 YFSETQ. The V gene lost 5 bases and the J gene lost 4 bases, with 14 bases spanning the gap. CDR3 DNA: TGCGCCAGCAGTGGGCTCGATACCCCAGATACGCAGTATTTT. Its translation: CASSGLDTPDTQYF.

The genes are TRBV7-8 and TRBJ1-4; D is uncertain. Germline V gives CDR1 SGHVS, CDR2 FQNEAQ. This CDR3 region has 15 residues. The V end was cut by 1 base, the J end by 6 bases, with 12 bases between. For the CDR3, the DNA is TGTGCCAGCAGCTTAGTCTTCGGGCGGGATGAAAAACTGTTTTTT. Translation gives CASSLVFGRDEKLFF.

The gene calls are TRBV5-4 and TRBJ2-7; 8 bases line up with TRBD2. The junction had 5 bases not matched to a gene; V was cut back by 3 bases and J by 3 bases. The CDR3 runs to 14 residues. Germline-derived CDR1 and CDR2 are SGHNT and YYREEE (reference sequence). CDR3 protein: CASSSGGRGYEQYF. The CDR3 DNA follows: TGTGCCAGCAGCTCGGGGGGGAGGGGCTACGAGCAGTACTTC. The entire variable domain, with the rest obtained from reference TRBV5-4 and TRBJ2-7, is as follows: ETGVTQSPTHLIKTRGQQVTLRCSSQSGHNTVSWYQQALGQGPQFIFQYYREEENGRGNFPPRFSGLQFPNYSSELNVNALELDDSALYLCASSSGGRGYEQYFGPGTRLTVT.

The chain joins TRBV4-2 to TRBJ2-1; D gene ambiguous. Between the trimmed V and J ends, which lost 2 bases and 4 bases, there was a span of 9 bases. The CDR3 is 14 amino acids. Germline CDR1 reads LGHNA; CDR2 reads YNFKEQ. In nucleotides, the CDR3 is TGTGCCAGCAGCCAAACCCTACAGTACAATGAGCAGTTCTTC. As protein: CASSQTLQYNEQFF.

The rearrangement joins TRBV30 to TRBJ1-1, with D possibly TRBD1 on 6 matching bases. Germline V gives CDR1 GTSNPN, CDR2 SVGIG (reference sequence). The CDR3 is 14 residues long. V dropped 3 bases and J dropped 0 bases, with 11 bases sitting between them. The CDR3 sequence is CAWRVDSMNTEAFF. The CDR3 DNA is TGTGCCTGGAGAGTGGACAGTATGAACACTGAAGCTTTCTTT.

The chain carries TRBV3-1 (or the pseudogene TRBV3-2) and TRBJ2-5; possible D gene TRBD2, 5 bases. The germline V and J ends were trimmed by 1 base and 5 bases, with 11 bases remaining between them. Germline values: CDR1 LGHDT, CDR2 YNNKEL (reference sequence). The CDR3 runs to 14 residues. CDR3 region: CASSQAGYGETQYF. The CDR3 DNA is TGTGCCAGCAGCCAAGCGGGGTACGGGGAGACCCAGTACTTC.

The chain recombines TRBV7-2 with TRBJ2-7; 7 bases are a match to TRBD2. Germline V gene sequence: CDR1 SGHTA, CDR2 FQGNSA. V lost 0 bases, J lost 4 bases, and 9 bases stayed unmatched. This CDR3 contains 16 residues. CDR3 sequence reads: CASSLAGGRGIYEQYF. For the CDR3, the DNA is TGTGCCAGCAGCTTAGCGGGGGGGAGGGGAATATACGAGCAGTACTTC.

This clone appeared once. The chain combines TRBV5-1 with TRBJ1-6; perhaps TRBD1 as D (5 bases). Germline V lookup: CDR1 SGHRS, CDR2 YFSETQ. Trimming shortened V by 2 bases and J by 7 bases, and 13 bases separated the two germline ends. This CDR3 is built from 15 residues. CDR3 nucleotide sequence: TGCGCCAGCAGCTTACAAGGACAAGGAAATTCACCCCTCCACTTT. Translating it yields CASSLQGQGNSPLHF.

This CDR3 is CASSQETGTIRSYNEQFF. CDR3 in DNA: TGTGCCAGCAGCCAAGAGACCGGGACTATACGCTCCTACAATGAGCAGTTCTTC. This sequence joins TRBV3-1 (or the pseudogene TRBV3-2) and TRBJ2-1; 7 nucleotides line up with TRBD2. V lost 0 bases and J lost 0; bases outside the gene matches: 8. Looked up from germline, CDR1 is LGHDT and CDR2 is YNNKEL (reference sequence). CDR3 length equals 18 residues.